Presented here are 8 T cell receptor beta chains from one specimen sequenced in a study of spatial heterogeneity in lung cancer. TCRdb recomputed calls from the 5' RACE reads with MiXCR, one row per CDR3 protein. This repertoire shows 95,000 to 120,000 distinct CDR3 sequences, 11% found once; its top ten account for approximately 24%. The time point denotes: blood at routine non-recurrence follow-up after resection. The material was PBMCs, obtained at follow-up. These receptors were collected from a female donor with early-stage non-small cell lung cancer.

Many counts were recorded for this clonotype. The CDR3 DNA reads as TGTGCCAGCAGTGAATGGGGAAATGAGCAGTTCTTC. Amino acids: CASSEWGNEQFF. The V gene is TRBV6-4, the J gene TRBJ2-1, with unresolved D. This CDR3 region has 12 residues. Germline values: CDR1 MRHNA, CDR2 SNTAGT. V dropped 3 bases and J dropped 7 bases, with 7 bases sitting between them.

The chain has TRBV19 and TRBJ2-1, with TRBD2 matching over 7 bases. This CDR3 is built from 15 residues. Germline V gene sequence: CDR1 LNHDA, CDR2 SQIVND (reference sequence). Trimming cost V 1 base and J 4 bases; bases outside gene matches: 4. The CDR3 DNA reads as TGTGCCAGTAGTATAGCGCGGGAGTCATACAATGAGCAGTTCTTC. It codes for CASSIARESYNEQFF.

This clonotype has more than one count but fewer than ten. CDR3 in DNA: TGTGCCAGCTCCCTTAGGGGAACGAACACCGGGGAGCTGTTTTTT. Translated: CASSLRGTNTGELFF. V gene TRBV7-3 combines with J gene TRBJ2-2; D may be TRBD1 (5 bases). Per the germline V gene, CDR1 is SGHTA and CDR2 is FQGTGA. The CDR3 is made up of 15 amino acids. V shed 8 bases and J shed 0 bases, with 13 bases lying between them. The whole variable domain, remainder taken from reference TRBV7-3 and TRBJ2-2, is GAGVSQTPSNKVTEKGKYVELRCDPISGHTALYWYRQSLGQGPEFLIYFQGTGAADDSGLPNDRFFAVRPEGSVSTLKIQRTERGDSAVYLCASSLRGTNTGELFFGEGSRLTVL.

This clonotype turned up a few times. V and J are TRBV9 and TRBJ2-7; 7 bases are a match to TRBD1. The CDR3 sequence is 14 residues long. The junction had 6 bases not matched to a gene; V was cut back by 3 bases and J by 3 bases. CDR1 is SGDLS, CDR2 YYNGEE, per germline. The CDR3 coding sequence is TGTGCCAGCAGCGCACAGGGGATTAGCTACGAGCAGTACTTC. Translating it yields CASSAQGISYEQYF. Filled out from reference TRBV9 and TRBJ2-7, the complete variable domain reads DSGVTQTPKHLITATGQRVTLRCSPRSGDLSVYWYQQSLDQGLQFLIQYYNGEERAKGNILERFSAQQFPDLHSELNLSSLELGDSALYFCASSAQGISYEQYFGPGTRLTVT.

The rearrangement links TRBV7-3 to TRBJ2-2; a possible D gene is TRBD2 (6 bases). The V end lost 4 bases, the J end lost 4 bases, and 13 bases lay between the germline ends. The CDR3 has 15 amino acids. Germline-derived CDR1 and CDR2 are SGHTA and FQGTGA. In DNA, the CDR3 is TGTGCCAGCAGCTCTTCCGGGACTCCCACCGGGGAGCTGTTTTTT. Its translation: CASSSSGTPTGELFF.

This clonotype was counted many times. V usage is TRBV7-9 and J usage is TRBJ1-2, with D hard to call. The ends were cut back, 5 bases at V and 7 bases at J, with 8 bases in the middle. Germline V lookup: CDR1 SEHNR, CDR2 FQNEAQ (reference sequence). The CDR3 runs to 11 residues. Here the CDR3 DNA reads TGTGCCAGCAGCCTCAGTGGTGGCTACACCTTC. This sequence encodes CASSLSGGYTF.

The chain uses TRBV6-1 and TRBJ2-7; D not certain. CDR3 length: 13 amino acids. CDR1 and CDR2 (germline): MNHNS, SASEGT. V was cut by 3 bases and J by 7 bases, with 13 bases left in between. As DNA, the CDR3 is TGTGCCAGCAGTGATTCCGGGTCTAAAGAGCAGTACTTC. Translation: CASSDSGSKEQYF.

There are a few counts of this clonotype. The V gene is TRBV28, the J gene TRBJ2-7; TRBD2 matches 11 bases. Germline values: CDR1 MDHEN, CDR2 SYDVKM. This CDR3 contains 15 residues. V was clipped by 6 bases and J by 1 base; unmatched bases: 5. CDR3 loop: CASRGLAGGSYEQYF. In DNA form, the CDR3 reads TGTGCCAGCAGAGGACTAGCGGGCGGTTCCTACGAGCAGTACTTC.